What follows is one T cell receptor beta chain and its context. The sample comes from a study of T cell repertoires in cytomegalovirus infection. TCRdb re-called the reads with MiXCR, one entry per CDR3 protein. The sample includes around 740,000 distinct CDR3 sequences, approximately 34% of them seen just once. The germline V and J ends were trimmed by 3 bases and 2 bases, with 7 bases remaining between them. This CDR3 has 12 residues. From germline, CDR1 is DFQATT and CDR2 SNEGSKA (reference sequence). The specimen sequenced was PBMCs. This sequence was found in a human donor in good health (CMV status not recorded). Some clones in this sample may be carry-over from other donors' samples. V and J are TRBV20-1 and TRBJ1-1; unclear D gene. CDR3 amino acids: CSAREFNTEAFF. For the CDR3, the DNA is TGCAGTGCTAGGGAATTTAACACTGAAGCTTTCTTT.